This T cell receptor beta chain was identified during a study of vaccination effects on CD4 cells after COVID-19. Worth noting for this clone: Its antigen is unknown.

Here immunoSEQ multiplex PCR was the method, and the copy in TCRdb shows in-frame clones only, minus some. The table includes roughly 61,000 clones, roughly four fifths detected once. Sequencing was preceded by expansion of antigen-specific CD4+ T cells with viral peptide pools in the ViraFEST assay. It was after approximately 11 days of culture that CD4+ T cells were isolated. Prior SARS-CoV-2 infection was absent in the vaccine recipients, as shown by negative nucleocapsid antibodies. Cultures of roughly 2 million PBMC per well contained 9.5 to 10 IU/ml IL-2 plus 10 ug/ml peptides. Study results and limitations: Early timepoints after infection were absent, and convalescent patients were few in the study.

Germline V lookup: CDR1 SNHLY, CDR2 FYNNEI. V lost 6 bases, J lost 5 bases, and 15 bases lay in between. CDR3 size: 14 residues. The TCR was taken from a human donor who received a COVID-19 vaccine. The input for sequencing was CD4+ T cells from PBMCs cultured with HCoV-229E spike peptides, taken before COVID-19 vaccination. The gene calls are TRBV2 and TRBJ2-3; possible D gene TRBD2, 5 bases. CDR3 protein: CASSQIGREDTQYF. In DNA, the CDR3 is TGTGCCAGCAGCCAGATCGGACGGGAAGATACGCAGTATTTT. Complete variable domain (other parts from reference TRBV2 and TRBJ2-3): EPEVTQTPSHQVTQMGQEVILRCVPISNHLYFYWYRQILGQKVEFLVSFYNNEISEKSEIFDDQFSVERPDGSNFTLKIRSTKLEDSAMYFCASSQIGREDTQYFGPGTRLTVL.